This T cell receptor beta chain was sequenced for a study of beta chain features in type 1 diabetes. Overall study context: Cell yields, age and gender were similar between patients and healthy donors.

Germline CDR1 and CDR2: SGHNT and YYREEE (reference sequence). The CDR3 is 15 amino acids. Losses at the gene ends were 4 bases for V and 1 base for J; bases not matched to a gene: 5. This clone has a handful of counts. Antigen specificity is unknown. Sorted populations all exceeded 95% purity. Reverse transcribing all isolated RNA meant expressed TCRB transcripts were sequenced. Using immunoSEQ multiplex PCR, the repertoire was profiled, and TCRdb retains in-frame clones only, with some absent. The sample gives approximately 170,000 clones, roughly 8% of which show up once; approximately 0.87% is in the top ten. Study conclusions and caveats: In the patient group, naive, central memory and Treg TCRB repertoires seemed more alike than in the healthy donor group. Moderately but significantly shorter TCRB CDR3s were found in Type 1 diabetes patients in all four CD4+ subsets. Type 1 diabetes patients had VDJ junctions that carried fewer insertions and more deletions.

Material: central memory CD4+ T cells from blood. The chain carries TRBV5-4 and TRBJ1-1, with 9 positions matching TRBD1. The receptor comes from a woman aged 40 to 55 with type 1 diabetes. For the CDR3, the DNA is TGTGCCAGCAGCACGCCGGGACAGGGGAACACTGAAGCTTTCTTT. Translating gives CASSTPGQGNTEAFF.